These 18 T cell receptor beta chains were all obtained from the same sample, sequenced in a study of response to subunit inactivated influenza vaccine. TCRdb passed the RT-PCR reads through MiXCR, listing each CDR3 protein once. Counted here are about 540,000 distinct CDR3 sequences, roughly 23% occurring once; the ten biggest clones make up approximately 2.9%. The same sample was also used in a study of T cells expressing NK-cell markers. This second report adds: 5'RACE template switching with UMIs generated TCR beta cDNA.

This specimen was CD4+ T cells sorted from PBMCs, taken roughly 12 days after vaccination. The receptors derive from a man aged 50-59 years who received an inactivated influenza vaccine.

The rearrangement links TRBV5-6 to TRBJ2-5; D not resolved. Per the germline V gene, CDR1 is SGHDT and CDR2 is YYEEEE. The CDR3 sequence is 13 residues long. V lost 7 bases, J lost 3 bases, and 13 bases lay in between. The CDR3 DNA follows: TGTGCCAGCGGTGCAGAAGCCAAAGAGACCCAGTACTTC. Its protein product is CASGAEAKETQYF.

This sequence joins TRBV20-1 and TRBJ1-3; possibly TRBD1 for D (6 bases). The CDR3 is made up of 16 amino acids. Germline V gene sequence: CDR1 DFQATT, CDR2 SNEGSKA (reference sequence). V lost 1 base and J 2 bases, leaving 15 bases between the germline ends. The CDR3 sequence is CSARAGTGQPGNTIYF. The CDR3 coding sequence is TGCAGTGCTAGAGCTGGGACCGGACAGCCTGGAAACACCATATATTTT.

This CDR3 is CASSVRGGPYGYTF. The CDR3 nucleotides are TGTGCCAGCAGCGTACGAGGAGGGCCCTATGGCTACACCTTC. This chain joins TRBV9 and TRBJ1-2; no reliable D call. Per the germline V gene, CDR1 is SGDLS and CDR2 is YYNGEE. The CDR3 has 14 amino acids. V was pared by 1 base and J by 4 bases, with 11 bases between.

This clonotype was counted only a few times. The CDR3 DNA sequence: TGTGCCAGCAGTTACTCGGCTAGCGGGCCCAAGTACTTC. Translated, it gives CASSYSASGPKYF. This sequence joins TRBV6-5 and TRBJ2-5, with 8 bases fitting TRBD2. Germline V gene sequence: CDR1 MNHEY, CDR2 SVGAGI. V lost 0 bases to trimming and J lost 12 bases; unmatched junction nucleotides: 6. The CDR3 loop spans 13 amino acids.

The V call is TRBV7-9, the J call TRBJ2-7; D is perhaps TRBD1 (5 bases). The germline V and J ends were trimmed by 5 bases and 0 bases, with 20 bases remaining between them. The CDR3 is 17 residues long. Germline CDR1 SEHNR, CDR2 FQNEAQ (reference sequence). The CDR3 DNA is TGTGCCAGCAGCGAGAACCCGACAGCCCCCGACTCCTACGAGCAGTACTTC. Amino acids: CASSENPTAPDSYEQYF.

This chain links TRBV7-2 with TRBJ2-2; 9 bases fit TRBD2. The CDR3 extends over 16 amino acids. V shed 1 base, J shed 8 bases, and the junction held 8 bases outside the gene matches. CDR1 and CDR2 (germline): SGHTA, FQGNSA. For the CDR3, the DNA is TGTGCCAGCAGCTTAGTCCAGCGGGGGGCTGGTGGGGAGCTGTTTTTT. Translating it yields CASSLVQRGAGGELFF.

Only a few counts were recorded for this clonotype. The chain combines TRBV20-1 with TRBJ2-5; possibly TRBD2 for D (7 bases). The V and J ends lost 2 bases and 2 bases respectively, with 12 bases between them. CDR1 DFQATT and CDR2 SNEGSKA come from the germline V gene (reference sequence). The CDR3 is made up of 14 amino acids. CDR3 nucleotide sequence: TGCAGTGCTAGATTTGCGGGGGCACAAGAGACCCAGTACTTC. It specifies CSARFAGAQETQYF.

This clonotype was detected a few times. Here the CDR3 reads CASGNRGLYEQYF. In DNA, the CDR3 is TGTGCCAGCGGGAACAGGGGGCTCTACGAGCAGTACTTC. The chain combines TRBV6-2 or TRBV6-3 with TRBJ2-7; 9 bases are a match to TRBD1. Germline-derived CDR1 and CDR2 are MNHEY and SVGEGT. This CDR3 region has 13 residues. Trimming removed 8 bases from V and 3 bases from J; junction bases left unmatched: 5.

This clonotype was seen ten or more times. The rearrangement links TRBV29-1 to TRBJ2-2; D is unclear. CDR3 length: 15 amino acids. From germline, CDR1 is SQVTM and CDR2 ANQGSEA. The germline V and J ends were trimmed by 4 bases and 0 bases, with 12 bases remaining between them. CDR3 sequence (DNA): TGCAGCGTTGGGATGGGATCCGCGAACACCGGGGAGCTGTTTTTT. This gives the protein CSVGMGSANTGELFF.

The chain has TRBV2 and TRBJ2-7, with TRBD2 matching over 9 bases. CDR3 length: 12 amino acids. V shed 5 bases and J 5 bases; nucleotides not matched to a gene: 1. Germline CDR1 and CDR2: SNHLY and FYNNEI. The CDR3 DNA is TGTGCCAGCAGTCGGACTAGCGACGAGCAGTACTTC. Translation: CASSRTSDEQYF.

The chain combines TRBV7-2 with TRBJ1-2; possibly TRBD1 for D (6 bases). Germline values: CDR1 SGHTA, CDR2 FQGNSA. V lost 5 bases, J lost 12 bases, and 19 bases lay in between. CDR3 length: 13 residues. CDR3 sequence (DNA): TGTGCCAGCAGCGGCAGAGGGGGGTCGGCTAACACCTTC. Translated: CASSGRGGSANTF.

The chain couples TRBV12-3 or TRBV12-4 to TRBJ2-4; D possibly corresponds to TRBD1 (6 bases). V was clipped by 5 bases and J by 3 bases, with 11 bases between them. This CDR3 is 14 amino acids long. The DNA of the CDR3 is TGTGCCAGCAGTACGGACAGTAACAAAAACATTCAGTACTTC. It encodes CASSTDSNKNIQYF.

The chain couples TRBV3-1 to TRBJ1-1; no reliable D call. CDR1 is LGHDT and CDR2 is YNNKEL in the germline V gene (reference sequence). V was shortened by 7 bases and J by 4 bases, with 16 bases between the two germline ends. This CDR3 comprises 14 residues. The CDR3 spells CASTKTGSSTEAFF. The CDR3, as DNA: TGTGCCAGCACCAAAACGGGCAGCAGCACTGAAGCTTTCTTT.

This clonotype was detected many times. The chain recombines TRBV9 with TRBJ2-3; no reliable D call. The CDR3 covers 12 residues. The V end was cut by 3 bases, the J end by 5 bases, with 7 bases between. Germline V gives CDR1 SGDLS, CDR2 YYNGEE. CDR3: CASSAPGDTQYF. CDR3 in DNA: TGTGCCAGCAGCGCCCCCGGAGATACGCAGTATTTT.

Remarks on this clonotype: One end of the junction does not line up with germline, which may come from a read error. The chain is built from TRBV6-1 and TRBJ2-7; D remains unclear. The CDR3 totals 11 residues. CDR1 is MNHNS and CDR2 is SASEGT in the germline V gene. CDR3 sequence: CASRWNYEQYF. The CDR3 DNA is TGTGCTAGCAGATGGAACTACGAGCAGTACTTC.

This clonotype turned up a few times. This chain uses TRBV5-1 with TRBJ1-4, with 9 nucleotides matching TRBD1. The CDR3 loop spans 15 amino acids. Losses at the gene ends were 3 bases for V and 7 bases for J; bases not matched to a gene: 7. Germline-derived CDR1 and CDR2 are SGHRS and YFSETQ. The CDR3 reads CASSSRGTGIEKLFF. The CDR3 nucleotides are TGCGCCAGCAGCTCCCGTGGGACAGGGATTGAAAAACTGTTTTTT.

This chain joins TRBV27 and TRBJ1-2, with D possibly being TRBD1 (5 bases). The CDR3 runs 13 residues. V shed 8 bases and J shed 4 bases, with 14 bases lying between them. The germline CDR1 and CDR2 sequences are MNHEY and SMNVEV (reference sequence). This CDR3 is CASGRRGGYGYTF. The CDR3, as DNA: TGTGCCAGCGGTCGGCGGGGGGGCTATGGCTACACCTTC.

This clonotype has at least ten counts. This chain uses TRBV12-3 or TRBV12-4 with TRBJ2-7, with D possibly matching TRBD2 (6 bases). Trimming pared 1 base from V and 2 bases from J, leaving 18 bases between. CDR3 length: 17 amino acids. The CDR3 DNA reads TGTGCCAGCAGTTTAGGGGTAGCGGTGACAGTCCCCTACGAGCAGTACTTC. Its protein is CASSLGVAVTVPYEQYF.